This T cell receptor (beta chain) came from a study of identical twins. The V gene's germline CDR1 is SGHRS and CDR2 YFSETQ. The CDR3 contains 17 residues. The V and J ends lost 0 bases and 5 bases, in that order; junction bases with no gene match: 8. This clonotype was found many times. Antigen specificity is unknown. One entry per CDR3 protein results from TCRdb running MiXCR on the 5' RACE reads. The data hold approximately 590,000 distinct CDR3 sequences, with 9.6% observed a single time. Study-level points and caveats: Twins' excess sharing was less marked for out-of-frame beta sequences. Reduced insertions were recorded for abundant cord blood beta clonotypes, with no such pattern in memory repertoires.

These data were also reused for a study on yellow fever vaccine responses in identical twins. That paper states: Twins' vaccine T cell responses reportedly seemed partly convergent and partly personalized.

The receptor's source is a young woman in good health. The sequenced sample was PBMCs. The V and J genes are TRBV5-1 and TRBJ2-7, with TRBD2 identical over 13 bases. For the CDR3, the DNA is TGCGCCAGCAGCTTGGACGGACTAGCGGGAGTGTCCCACGAGCAGTACTTC. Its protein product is CASSLDGLAGVSHEQYF.